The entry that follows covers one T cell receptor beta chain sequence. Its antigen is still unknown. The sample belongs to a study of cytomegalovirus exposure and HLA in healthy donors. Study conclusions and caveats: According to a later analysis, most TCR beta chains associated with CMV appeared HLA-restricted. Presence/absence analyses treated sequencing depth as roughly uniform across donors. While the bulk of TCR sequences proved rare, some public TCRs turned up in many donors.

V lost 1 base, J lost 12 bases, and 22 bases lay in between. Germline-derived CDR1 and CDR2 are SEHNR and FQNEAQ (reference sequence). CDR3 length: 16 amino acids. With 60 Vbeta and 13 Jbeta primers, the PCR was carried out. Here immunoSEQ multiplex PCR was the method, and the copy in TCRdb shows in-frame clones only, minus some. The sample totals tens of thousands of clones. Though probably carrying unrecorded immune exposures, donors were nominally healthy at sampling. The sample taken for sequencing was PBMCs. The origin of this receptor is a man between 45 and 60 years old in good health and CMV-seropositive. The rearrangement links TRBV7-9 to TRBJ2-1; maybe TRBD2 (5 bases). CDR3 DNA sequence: TGTGCCAGCAGCTTAGGGGGTGGCCTAGCCCGCCCCCCGCAGTTCTTC. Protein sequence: CASSLGGGLARPPQFF.